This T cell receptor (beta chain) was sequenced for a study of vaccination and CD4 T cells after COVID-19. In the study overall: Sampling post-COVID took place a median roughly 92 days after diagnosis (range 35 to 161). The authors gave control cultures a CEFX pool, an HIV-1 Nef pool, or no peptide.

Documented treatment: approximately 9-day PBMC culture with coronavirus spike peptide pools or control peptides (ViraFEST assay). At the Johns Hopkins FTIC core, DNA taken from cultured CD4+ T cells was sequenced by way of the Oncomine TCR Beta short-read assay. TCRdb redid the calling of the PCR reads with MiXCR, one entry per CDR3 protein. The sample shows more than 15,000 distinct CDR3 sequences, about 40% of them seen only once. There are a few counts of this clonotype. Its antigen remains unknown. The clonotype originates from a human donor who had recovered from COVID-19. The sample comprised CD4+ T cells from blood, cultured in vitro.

The CDR3 protein is CASSSDRGSNQPQHF. The CDR3 nucleotides are TGTGCCAGCAGTTCGGACAGGGGAAGTAATCAGCCCCAGCATTTT. The rearrangement links TRBV27 to TRBJ1-5, with 9 nucleotides matching TRBD1. The CDR3 runs to 15 residues. V shed 4 bases, J shed 4 bases, and the junction held 5 bases outside the gene matches. Germline assignment: CDR1 MNHEY and CDR2 SMNVEV (reference sequence).